The T cell receptor (beta chain) described here comes from a study of regulatory T cells in long-lasting Graves disease. Points from the study as a whole: There was favoring of TRBV28, TRBJ1-2 and TRBJ2-5 in persistent disease.

V was clipped by 1 base and J by 0 bases; unmatched bases: 6. CDR1 is LGHDT, CDR2 YNNKEL, per germline (reference sequence). This CDR3 contains 18 residues. Noted time point: newly diagnosed GD, antithyroid drugs for less than 3 months. PBMC RNA served as the TCR library source. This clonotype came up a few times. As yet, its antigen is unknown. Arm-PCR of CDR3 regions and iRepertoire HTBI primers were used to build TCR beta libraries. MiXCR, run by TCRdb on the multiplex PCR reads, gives a single entry per CDR3 protein. The sample has a few hundred thousand distinct CDR3 sequences; 13% to 15% are singletons. These data were also reused for a study on T cells in Graves' hyperthyroidism and ophthalmopathy. That study adds: Researchers ran a first-round RT-PCR on the TCR CDR3 using the HTBI primer set.

The clonotype was recovered from a woman in her fifties or sixties with Graves disease. This chain uses TRBV3-1 with TRBJ1-6, with 7 nucleotides matching TRBD1. Sequencing was performed on peripheral blood mononuclear cells (PBMCs), taken at new diagnosis, from a patient treated with antithyroid drugs. CDR3 DNA: TGTGCCAGCAGCCAAGCGACAGGGTGGAGCTCCTATAATTCACCCCTCCACTTT. This translates into CASSQATGWSSYNSPLHF.